What follows are 26 T cell receptor beta chains derived from one specimen sequenced in a study of cytomegalovirus exposure and HLA in healthy donors. PCR amplification relied on 60 Vbeta primers (plus 13 Jbeta primers). TCRdb's table, derived via immunoSEQ multiplex PCR, lists solely in-frame clones and lacks some. The data contain over 70,000 clones, 55% to 70% of them singletons. The sequencing input was PBMCs. The receptors here all came from a woman aged 50 to 60 in good health and CMV-seropositive.

As to this clone: A junction boundary mismatches the germline segment, possibly from a read error. The V call is TRBV5-4, the J call TRBJ2-7; D is possibly TRBD1 (5 bases). The CDR3 totals 14 residues. Germline-derived CDR1 and CDR2 are SGHNT and YYREEE (reference sequence). CDR3: CASSLAAGSSEQYF. In nucleotides, the CDR3 is TGTGCCAGCAGCTTGGCCGCAGGGTCCTCCGAGCAGTACTTC.

V usage is TRBV28 and J usage is TRBJ2-7, with TRBD2 matching 7 bases. CDR1 is MDHEN, CDR2 SYDVKM, per germline. This CDR3 spans 14 amino acids. Trimming took 2 bases from V and 6 from J; bases not matched to a gene: 7. CDR3: CASSLRPGGIEQYF. CDR3 DNA sequence: TGTGCCAGCAGTTTACGGCCGGGGGGTATCGAGCAGTACTTC. The full variable domain, completed using reference TRBV28 and TRBJ2-7, is DVKVTQSSRYLVKRTGEKVFLECVQDMDHENMFWYRQDPGLGLRLIYFSYDVKMKEKGDIPEGYSVSREKKERFSLILESASTNQTSMYLCASSLRPGGIEQYFGPGTRLTVT.

This clone was seen a single time. CDR3 bases: TGTGCCAGTAGTATAGGACAAGGGTCGGGGTATGGCTACACCTTC. This codes for CASSIGQGSGYGYTF. V is TRBV19 and J is TRBJ1-2, with D hard to call. Germline CDR1 LNHDA, CDR2 SQIVND (reference sequence). Trimming shortened V by 1 base and J by 5 bases, and 14 bases separated the two germline ends. The CDR3 runs to 15 residues.

There are a few counts of this clone. The chain employs TRBV7-2 and TRBJ1-2; 8 positions agree with TRBD1. This CDR3 is built from 13 residues. Trimming removed 5 bases from V and 8 bases from J; junction bases left unmatched: 7. CDR1 SGHTA and CDR2 FQGNSA come from the germline V gene. The CDR3 nucleotides are TGTGCCAGCAGCCTCGGACAGGGTGCGGGCTACACCTTC. Translated: CASSLGQGAGYTF.

This clone was observed a few times. The chain joins TRBV4-1 to TRBJ2-2, with D possibly being TRBD2 (5 bases). Trimming took 0 bases from V and 2 from J, leaving 10 bases between them. Germline assignment: CDR1 MGHRA and CDR2 YSYEKL. This CDR3 is built from 16 residues. CDR3 protein: CASSQDMAGNTGELFF. The CDR3 nucleotides read TGCGCCAGCAGCCAAGATATGGCGGGCAACACCGGGGAGCTGTTTTTT.

The chain couples TRBV30 to TRBJ2-5; weak D call: TRBD2 (6 bases). Germline values: CDR1 GTSNPN, CDR2 SVGIG (reference sequence). Trimming stripped 3 bases from V and 5 bases from J, with 13 bases between. The CDR3 extends over 13 amino acids. The CDR3 loop reads CAWSLISGETQYF. DNA for the CDR3: TGTGCCTGGAGCCTTATCAGCGGGGAGACCCAGTACTTC.

As regards this clone: Within the sample, other DNA sequences also encode this same CDR3. J is TRBJ1-1 and V is TRBV28; possibly TRBD1 for D (6 bases). The CDR3 is 15 residues long. V was cut by 6 bases and J by 7 bases, with 21 bases left in between. Germline values: CDR1 MDHEN, CDR2 SYDVKM. The CDR3 sequence is CASSPGGTGKVEAFF. CDR3 in DNA: TGTGCCAGCAGCCCGGGGGGAACAGGGAAGGTTGAAGCTTTCTTT.

The rearrangement joins TRBV9 to TRBJ2-5; 11 bases agree with TRBD2. The CDR3 spans 15 residues. V lost 3 bases, J lost 6 bases, and 7 bases stayed unmatched. Germline V gives CDR1 SGDLS, CDR2 YYNGEE. The CDR3 DNA is TGTGCCAGCAGCGGTAGCGGGGGGGCAGTAAAGACCCAGTACTTC. Translation: CASSGSGGAVKTQYF.

A few counts support this clone. The V call is TRBV11-2, the J call TRBJ1-1; D unresolved. The V and J ends lost 0 bases and 0 bases respectively, with 8 bases between them. The CDR3 runs 15 residues. Germline V gene sequence: CDR1 SGHAT, CDR2 FQNNGV. CDR3 in DNA: TGTGCCAGCAGCTTAGAGGGCCTCATGAACACTGAAGCTTTCTTT. Its translation is CASSLEGLMNTEAFF.

The V call is TRBV19, the J call TRBJ2-5; TRBD2 aligns across 12 bases. Unmatched junction bases numbered 5, after V lost 5 bases and J lost 4 bases. From germline, CDR1 is LNHDA and CDR2 SQIVND (reference sequence). CDR3 length equals 15 residues. The CDR3 loop is CASSSSGGASETQYF. Written as DNA, the CDR3 is TGTGCCAGTAGTTCTAGCGGGGGGGCATCAGAGACCCAGTACTTC.

The chain employs TRBV5-1 and TRBJ2-3, with TRBD2 matching over 10 bases. This CDR3 has 16 amino acids. Trimming removed 1 base from V and 10 bases from J; junction bases left unmatched: 12. Per germline, CDR1 SGHRS and CDR2 YFSETQ. As DNA, the CDR3 is TGCGCCAGCAGCTTGTTGCTAGCGGGGGCCCCGGGCGCGCAGTATTTT. Its translation is CASSLLLAGAPGAQYF.

By frequency in the sample, this clone is medium-sized (0.01 to 0.1%). The gene calls are TRBV7-2 and TRBJ1-3; no definite D call. With 3 bases removed from V and 0 bases from J, the gap between germline ends came to 6 bases. CDR3 size: 14 residues. Germline V CDR1 and CDR2: SGHTA, FQGNSA. The CDR3 region is CASSFKSSGNTIYF. The CDR3 bases are TGTGCCAGCAGCTTCAAGAGCTCTGGAAACACCATATATTTT.

This clone was recorded many times. CDR3 amino acids: CASRVGAMNTEAFF. The CDR3 DNA is TGTGCCAGCCGGGTTGGGGCCATGAACACTGAAGCTTTCTTT. This rearrangement joins TRBV6-5 to TRBJ1-1, with TRBD1 as a possible D gene (5 bases). Germline values: CDR1 MNHEY, CDR2 SVGAGI. The CDR3 spans 14 residues. The V end was cut by 8 bases, the J end by 0 bases, with 13 bases between.

The CDR3 loop is CATGEGWTNEKLFF. CDR3 in DNA: TGTGCCACAGGGGAAGGGTGGACTAATGAAAAACTGTTTTTT. The chain uses TRBV6-6 and TRBJ1-4, with D perhaps TRBD1 (6 bases). This CDR3 contains 14 residues. The V gene's germline CDR1 is MNHNY and CDR2 SVGAGI (reference sequence). V was clipped by 10 bases and J by 2 bases, with 14 bases between them.

V is TRBV5-1 and J is TRBJ2-5; D is unclear. The end of the DNA aligns better with TRBJ2-7, so the J call may be wrong. Looked up from germline, CDR1 is SGHRS and CDR2 is YFSETQ. The CDR3 spans 13 residues. CDR3 in amino acids: CASSLGLFYEQYF. The CDR3 region has the DNA TGCGCCAGCAGCTTGGGTCTGTTTTACGAGCAGTACTTC.

The chain recombines TRBV29-1 with TRBJ1-2; a weak D match, TRBD1 (6 bases). CDR3 size: 13 residues. Germline CDR1 reads SQVTM; CDR2 reads ANQGSEA. Trimming removed 6 bases from V and 6 bases from J, with 17 bases in between. CDR3 coding DNA: TGCAGCGTGAGGAACAGGGAAAGCCATGGCTACACCTTC. Its protein product is CSVRNRESHGYTF.

The V gene is TRBV27, the J gene TRBJ2-1, with 16 nucleotides matching TRBD2. From germline, CDR1 is MNHEY and CDR2 SMNVEV (reference sequence). V lost 5 bases, J lost 10 bases, and 8 bases stayed unmatched. This CDR3 has 16 residues. The CDR3 region has the DNA TGTGCCAGCAGTCCGGGGACTAGCGGGGGGGTTCGGGAGCAGTTCTTC. Encoded protein: CASSPGTSGGVREQFF.

The rearrangement uses TRBV6-5 and TRBJ1-1; the D is unclear. CDR3 length: 15 residues. Germline CDR1 MNHEY, CDR2 SVGAGI. V shed 0 bases and J shed 0 bases, with 8 bases lying between them. The CDR3 region has the DNA TGTGCCAGCAGTTACTCAAATTTTATGAACACTGAAGCTTTCTTT. This translates into CASSYSNFMNTEAFF.

The genes are TRBV6-1 and TRBJ2-2; D is unresolved. The CDR3 consists of 11 residues. The V and J ends lost 6 bases and 5 bases respectively, with 4 bases between them. Per germline, CDR1 MNHNS and CDR2 SASEGT. This CDR3 reads CASSRTGELFF. CDR3 DNA sequence: TGTGCCAGCAGCAGAACCGGGGAGCTGTTTTTT.

The chain carries TRBV6-1 and TRBJ2-3; 7 bases match TRBD2. Germline V gene sequence: CDR1 MNHNS, CDR2 SASEGT. The length of the CDR3 is 14 residues. Trimming at V came to 2 bases and at J to 4 bases, leaving 3 bases not matched to a gene. The CDR3 reads CASSEQGGPDTQYF. The CDR3 DNA sequence: TGTGCCAGCAGTGAACAGGGAGGGCCAGATACGCAGTATTTT.

V usage is TRBV6-5 and J usage is TRBJ1-1; 8 nucleotides match TRBD1. CDR3 size: 14 residues. CDR1 and CDR2 (germline): MNHEY, SVGAGI. Trimming took 4 bases from V and 5 from J; bases not matched to a gene: 6. CDR3 amino acids: CASSLGQVGTEAFF. CDR3 sequence (DNA): TGTGCCAGCAGTTTGGGACAGGTCGGGACTGAAGCTTTCTTT.

V and J are TRBV6-1 and TRBJ1-5; D is perhaps TRBD1 (5 bases). Per germline, CDR1 MNHNS and CDR2 SASEGT. The CDR3 sequence is 14 residues long. The V end lost 9 bases, the J end lost 0 bases, and 12 bases lay between the germline ends. The CDR3 bases are TGTGCCAGAACGCGACAGATTAGCAATCAGCCCCAGCATTTT. Translation gives CARTRQISNQPQHF.

This clone has just one count. The V call is TRBV6-1, the J call TRBJ2-7, with TRBD2 matching 10 bases. The CDR3 spans 15 residues. Germline trimming cut 5 bases from V and 0 bases from J; bases unmatched to any gene: 4. The germline V gene has CDR1 MNHNS and CDR2 SASEGT. The DNA for the CDR3 is TGTGCCAGCAGTCTAGCGGGGGCTATCTCCTACGAGCAGTACTTC. Residues: CASSLAGAISYEQYF.

This clone was seen only a few times. The chain uses TRBV5-1 and TRBJ1-5; no clear D. The CDR3 loop spans 14 amino acids. Germline V gives CDR1 SGHRS, CDR2 YFSETQ. Trimming cost V 5 bases and J 1 base, with 10 bases left between them. CDR3 nucleotide sequence: TGCGCCAGCAGGGAGGGAGGGAGCAATCAGCCCCAGCATTTT. The encoded protein is CASREGGSNQPQHF.

The genes are TRBV19 and TRBJ1-1; D may be TRBD1 (5 bases). V lost 5 bases to trimming and J lost 1 base, with 14 bases between them. The CDR3 runs to 15 residues. The germline V gene has CDR1 LNHDA and CDR2 SQIVND (reference sequence). CDR3 in amino acids: CASSPRRGENTEAFF. The CDR3 bases are TGTGCCAGTAGTCCCCGAAGGGGCGAGAACACTGAAGCTTTCTTT.

This clone was counted between two and nine times. The V and J genes are TRBV6-1 and TRBJ2-4, with TRBD1 as a possible D gene (5 bases). CDR3 length: 19 residues. Trimming removed 2 bases at V and 0 bases at J, with 20 bases between. Germline V gene lookup returns CDR1 MNHNS and CDR2 SASEGT. The CDR3 region has the DNA TGTGCCAGCAGTGAATATTACAGGAGTTCTTCAATAGCCAAAAACATTCAGTACTTC. Translating it yields CASSEYYRSSSIAKNIQYF.